This TCR beta chain was identified in a study of shared clonotypes between healthy human individuals. Across several immunoSEQ plates, the genomic DNA of each subset was split evenly. Clones were sequenced by immunoSEQ multiplex PCR, and TCRdb holds only the in-frame ones, with some missing. Of 450,000 to 600,000 clones detected, about 80% appear once; the ten largest clones hold 9.5% to 15%. The CDR3 totals 15 residues. Germline values: CDR1 SGHDT, CDR2 YYEEEE. Trimming cost V 3 bases and J 2 bases; bases outside gene matches: 6. Healthy HIV-negative adults without recent acute infections or vaccinations served as donors. All participating donors were Caucasian adults from Nashville, Tennessee.

The gene calls are TRBV5-6 and TRBJ2-5, with 8 bases aligning to TRBD1. This TCR derives from a woman aged 40 to 50 in good health. Some clones in this sample may be carry-over from other donors' samples. The sample taken for sequencing was PBMCs. Here the CDR3 reads CASSWTGFGQETQYF. The DNA for the CDR3 is TGTGCCAGCAGCTGGACAGGGTTTGGGCAAGAGACCCAGTACTTC.